The T cell receptor beta chain under discussion was sequenced for a study of neurological immune-mediated disorders (dated by TCRdb to between 2018 and 2020). Concerning the study at large: Among the roughly 34 multiple sclerosis patients, relapsing-remitting MS was present in approximately 31 and secondary progressive MS was present in 3. Peripheral blood TCR-beta repertoires from patients with HTLV-I-associated myelopathy (HAM/TSP), patients with multiple sclerosis, and healthy controls were compared in the study using UMI-based sequencing. Longitudinal samples, technical triplicates and paired sorted CD4+ and CD8+ T-cell subsets, alongside PBMC samples, were included among the 106 TCR-beta libraries. The cohort included about 70 subjects: about 15 with HAM/TSP, approximately 35 with multiple sclerosis, and roughly 20 healthy controls.

Unsorted PBMC libraries were generated from 2 million PBMCs stored in RNAlater at -80 °C until RNA extraction. The multiple sclerosis patients were enrolled in a US clinical protocol that evaluated disease progression with magnetic resonance imaging. PBMCs were separated from peripheral blood using Ficoll-Hypaque density gradient centrifugation and then cryopreserved in liquid nitrogen. Points the paper makes about the study in general: No identical CDR3 amino acid sequences were found to be shared among expanded clones across subjects, suggesting that TCR-beta repertoires were private in all groups. TCR clonal expansion was greatest in HAM/TSP patients and smallest in MS patients, who ranked below even healthy controls. In a phylogenetic analysis, the repertoires of 18 out of 34 MS patients fell into a single cluster of related CDR3 sequences, pointing to a possible signature at the repertoire level. No association of the MS cluster with clinical or MRI features was observed, and the need for larger cohorts was stated by the authors.

Including cysteine and phenylalanine, the CDR3 has 14 amino acids. CDR3 DNA only is kept here, 42 bases in frame from base 1. Germline trimming: 6 bases from V, 3 bases from J; junction bases outside gene matches: 4. CDR1 and CDR2 are drawn from the germline V gene (reference sequence): MNHEY, SMNVEV. To synthesize cDNA, template-switch 5'RACE was performed with a primer carrying a 10-nucleotide random unique molecular identifier so that each TCR transcript was tagged. Every sequencing run covered 15-18 subjects and yielded more than 160 million TCR-beta sequences. The RNeasy kit was used for extraction of total RNA. TCR-beta VDJ regions were amplified with primers for the TCR constant region and the 5'RACE anchor, using the KAPA Real-time Library Amplification kit. A first PCR added sample indexes and Illumina adaptors, after which a second PCR increased the library yield. After purification with Ampure beads, the TCR product of roughly 650 bp was size-selected on a 2% E-gel SizeSelection system. Before pooling, library quality was assessed on a Bioanalyzer, concentration was determined with Qubit, and library quantification was performed with the Kapa Library Quantification kit. Libraries were sequenced paired-end 2 x 150 bp on an Illumina HiSeq 2500. To increase sequence diversity, about 24-32% phiX was spiked into each library pool. The study's own analysis went as follows. The UMI-based MiGEC pipeline processed quality-filtered reads and removed over 80% of raw TCR sequences during error correction. VDJ genes were aligned to IMGT germline references, and clonotypes were defined by unique CDR3 amino acid sequence plus V-J genes. VDJtools evaluated clonal expansion, Shannon diversity and CDR3 relatedness (CalcPairwiseDistances, ClusterSamples); CLCbio workbench built phylogenetic trees. Clones with at least 8 unique UMIs were defined as expanded, with this threshold being based on coefficient-of-variation modelling across technical triplicates. The public reads were reanalyzed by TCRdb: fastp trimming at Q25, MiXCR alignment, in-frame beta chains only. Each CDR3 protein appears once, grouped with its most common genes and DNA. The V and J calls, along with clone size, are taken from TCRdb and not from the paper's own processing. The sample data list roughly 65,000 distinct CDR3 sequences, and about 5.2% of these were observed just once. Together, the top ten hold roughly 5.7% of the sample.

This clonotype has a count of ten or more. Its antigen remains unidentified. No base qualities exist here, and no much larger clone lies one base off it. Sample: PBMCs. This sequence uses TRBV27 and TRBJ2-2; 7 central bases correspond to TRBD2. The clonotype comes from a human donor with multiple sclerosis. The donor label of this sample is uncertain. The DNA reads TGTGCCAGCAGGTCGGGGGGTTACACCGGGGAGCTGTTTTTT. It is translated as CASRSGGYTGELFF.